This T cell receptor (beta chain) originates from a study of T cell repertoires in cytomegalovirus infection. On the study more broadly: Well-studied HLA-B-restricted epitopes and recently identified HLA-C-restricted epitopes of CMV were both used in the study. Matching HLA type and CMV infection were both indicated by public TCR beta signatures. Notes on the study in general: The ex vivo response showed dominance by HLA-C-restricted CMV-specific TCR beta clonotypes.

As concerns this clonotype: Its target is not known.

With 2 bases removed from V and 5 bases from J, the gap between germline ends came to 10 bases. There are 13 residues in the CDR3. In germline, CDR1 is SEHNR, CDR2 FQNEAQ (reference sequence). TCRdb reanalysed the reads using MiXCR and keeps one entry per CDR3 protein. The sample shows about 920,000 distinct CDR3 sequences, less than 40% of them seen only once. The rearrangement joins TRBV7-9 to TRBJ2-7; D assignment may be TRBD1 or TRBD2 (5 bases each). The specimen was cultured CD8+ T cells from PBMCs, collected from culture after CMV antigen stimulation. This TCR came from a human donor in good health (CMV status not recorded). Some clones in this sample may be carry-over from other donors' samples. The DNA of the CDR3 is TGTGCCAGCAGCTTATCTGGGGACCACGAGCAGTACTTC. Its protein is CASSLSGDHEQYF.